The clone carrying this T cell receptor (beta chain) was picked up one time. This specimen belongs to a study of blood T cell repertoires in COVID-19. Whole-study context: The United States, Italy and Spain were the sources of the acute and convalescent COVID-19 samples. PBMCs, B-cell-depleted T cells, or T cells were the source of the cDNA or gDNA that made up the material.

Per germline, CDR1 MNHEY and CDR2 SMNVEV (reference sequence). Trimming took 7 bases from V and 5 from J; bases not matched to a gene: 7. The CDR3 is 14 amino acids. In the study's own analysis: Reference gene primers were amplified, and this amplification served to estimate nucleated cell counts. Generated by immunoSEQ multiplex PCR, the TCRdb table keeps only in-frame clones and is missing some. From that table come the V and J calls and clone size; the DNA was used to work out D and trimming. The table lists 28,000 or so clones, around 88% of them singletons, with under 30% in the top ten. The chain combines TRBV27 with TRBJ1-2, with 10 bases matching TRBD1. This sequence was found in a human donor in a cohort sampled during active COVID-19. Sequenced material: peripheral blood. DNA for the CDR3: TGTGCCAGCAAAGGACAGGGGGTGTATTATGGCTACACCTTC. Protein: CASKGQGVYYGYTF.